This TCR beta chain was sequenced during a study of blood T cells in healthy people across ages. Study observations and caveats: With naive T cell percentage, TCR beta diversity showed a strong correlation.

The authors ran a second PCR of roughly 6 to 11 cycles using a sample-barcoded 5' primer and a J-beta primer mix. A template-switch adaptor containing 12 random nucleotides labeled each cDNA molecule. TCRdb passed the 5' RACE reads through MiXCR, listing each CDR3 protein once. Found here are roughly 700,000 distinct CDR3 sequences, around 32% of them singletons; the top ten hold 15%. This clonotype has a count of ten or more. Its specificity is not known. One junction end does not reproduce the germline sequence, and a read error may be involved. Sequencing was carried out using blood. This TCR derives from a woman of 80 years or more in good health.

The CDR3 DNA reads TGTGCTAGCAGCTTCTCGCCCCGCAGGTCGGAGGAGCAGTACTTC. Its translation: CASSFSPRRSEEQYF. The chain is built from TRBV7-7 and TRBJ2-7; D uncertain. The CDR3 sequence is 15 residues long. Looked up from germline, CDR1 is SSHAT and CDR2 is FNYEAQ (reference sequence).